The sequence of this TCR beta chain was determined in a study of cytomegalovirus exposure and HLA in healthy donors. Findings of the study overall: Per published reports, the classifier diagnosed cytomegalovirus status with high specificity and sensitivity. Donors were assumed by presence/absence analyses to have roughly uniform sequencing depth.

Trimming removed 5 bases at V and 4 bases at J, with 18 bases between. The CDR3 totals 15 residues. Germline CDR1 is LNHDA and CDR2 is SQIVND (reference sequence). On this clone: Antigen: not known.

The PCR employed 60 Vbeta primers together with 13 Jbeta primers. The assay was immunoSEQ multiplex PCR, and TCRdb's table has in-frame clones only and misses some. The table includes about 140,000 clones, 70% to 80% detected once. This chain joins TRBV19 and TRBJ2-7; possible D gene TRBD2, 9 bases. This sequence was found in a female donor in good health and CMV-seronegative. Sequenced sample: PBMCs. The CDR3 is CASSPGGGRVYEQYF. CDR3 nucleotide sequence: TGTGCCAGTAGTCCAGGGGGCGGGAGGGTGTACGAGCAGTACTTC.